The 10 T cell receptor beta chains given below trace back to one sample, sequenced in a study of vaccination and CD4 T cells after COVID-19. These TCRs' antigens remain unknown. Treatment of the sample: roughly 11-day PBMC culture with coronavirus spike peptide pools or control peptides (ViraFEST assay). Cultured CD4+ T cell DNA was sequenced using the Oncomine TCR Beta short-read assay. From the PCR reads, TCRdb called clonotypes with MiXCR, one entry per CDR3 protein. The table records 9,500 to 15,000 distinct CDR3 sequences, roughly 61% of them present only once. Sequencing was done on a sample of CD4+ T cells from blood, cultured in vitro. The receptors derive from a human donor who had recovered from COVID-19.

This chain joins TRBV7-8 and TRBJ1-5; D remains unclear. Trimming left V 1 base short and J 6 bases short, with 4 bases between. The CDR3 is 12 amino acids. Per the germline V gene, CDR1 is SGHVS and CDR2 is FQNEAQ. CDR3 loop: CASSLVSQPQHF. The CDR3 nucleotides are TGTGCCAGCAGCTTAGTGTCTCAGCCCCAGCATTTT.

This clonotype came up a few times. The chain joins TRBV20-1 to TRBJ2-7; TRBD2 might be the D (5 bases). The CDR3 length is 14 residues. Trimming stripped 3 bases from V and 2 bases from J, with 14 bases between. Germline assignment: CDR1 DFQATT and CDR2 SNEGSKA (reference sequence). CDR3 bases: TGCAGTGCTAGCGGCCAGGCGGGTACCTACGAGCAGTACTTC. Protein product: CSASGQAGTYEQYF.

There are a few counts of this clonotype. This sequence joins TRBV20-1 and TRBJ2-3; 9 bases are a match to TRBD2. V shed 1 base and J 2 bases; nucleotides not matched to a gene: 1. Germline CDR1 and CDR2: DFQATT and SNEGSKA (reference sequence). The CDR3 loop spans 14 amino acids. DNA for the CDR3: TGCAGTGCTAGAGTAGCGGGAGCCACAGATACGCAGTATTTT. Translating it yields CSARVAGATDTQYF.

This rearrangement joins TRBV6-1 to TRBJ2-1, with a weak D call TRBD2 (6 bases). CDR3 length: 18 residues. The V end lost 2 bases, the J end lost 8 bases, and 25 bases lay between the germline ends. Germline loops: CDR1 MNHNS, CDR2 SASEGT. CDR3 sequence: CASSEWVVAESPRHEQFF. The CDR3 nucleotides read TGTGCCAGCAGTGAATGGGTGGTAGCGGAGAGCCCTAGGCATGAGCAGTTCTTC.

V gene TRBV19 combines with J gene TRBJ1-5; no firm D call. This CDR3 region has 17 residues. V shed 3 bases and J shed 2 bases, with 17 bases lying between them. Germline loops: CDR1 LNHDA, CDR2 SQIVND (reference sequence). CDR3 sequence (DNA): TGTGCCAGTAGTATCAGTGTCTCCGCGGATGGCAATCAGCCCCAGCATTTT. Its protein product is CASSISVSADGNQPQHF.

The chain has TRBV2 and TRBJ1-6; D is unclear. The V gene's germline CDR1 is SNHLY and CDR2 FYNNEI. This CDR3 contains 15 residues. With 7 bases removed from V and 4 bases from J, the gap between germline ends came to 14 bases. CDR3 sequence (DNA): TGTGCCAGCATCGGTGGAGGGCAGTATAATTCACCCCTCCACTTT. Amino acids: CASIGGGQYNSPLHF. Looking up the rest from reference TRBV2 and TRBJ1-6 gives the full variable domain: EPEVTQTPSHQVTQMGQEVILRCVPISNHLYFYWYRQILGQKVEFLVSFYNNEISEKSEIFDDQFSVERPDGSNFTLKIRSTKLEDSAMYFCASIGGGQYNSPLHFGNGTRLTVT.

The genes are TRBV7-6 and TRBJ1-1, with TRBD1 identical over 9 bases. CDR1 SGHVS and CDR2 FNYEAQ come from the germline V gene. V lost 3 bases to trimming and J lost 0 bases; unmatched junction nucleotides: 2. The CDR3 length is 15 residues. CDR3 region: CASSFGQGMNTEAFF. The CDR3 region has the DNA TGTGCCAGCAGCTTCGGACAGGGGATGAACACTGAAGCTTTCTTT. The variable domain in full, with the rest retrieved from reference TRBV7-6 and TRBJ1-1, is GAGVSQSPRYKVTKRGQDVALRCDPISGHVSLYWYRQALGQGPEFLTYFNYEAQQDKSGLPNDRFSAERPEGSISTLTIQRTEQRDSAMYRCASSFGQGMNTEAFFGQGTRLTVV.

The chain is built from TRBV20-1 and TRBJ1-1; D possibly corresponds to TRBD1 (6 bases). Trimming removed 3 bases from V and 5 bases from J, with 16 bases in between. The CDR3 length is 14 residues. Germline CDR1 reads DFQATT; CDR2 reads SNEGSKA (reference sequence). The DNA for the CDR3 is TGCAGTGCTAGTATTCCGGGGGCAAGGACTGAAGCTTTCTTT. Translation gives CSASIPGARTEAFF.

This clonotype appeared a few times. The chain joins TRBV20-1 to TRBJ1-2, with D unresolved. CDR1 and CDR2 from the germline V gene are DFQATT and SNEGSKA (reference sequence). The CDR3 spans 8 residues. Between the trimmed V and J ends, which lost 7 bases and 8 bases, there was a span of 5 bases. The CDR3 protein is CSDEGYTF. CDR3 coding DNA: TGCAGTGACGAAGGCTACACCTTC.

The chain has TRBV5-1 and TRBJ2-3; D is possibly TRBD1 or TRBD2 (5 bases each). V lost 6 bases and J lost 0, with 20 bases in between. The CDR3 spans 17 residues. Germline V CDR1 and CDR2: SGHRS, YFSETQ. CDR3 residues: CASTRGAAFTSTDTQYF. The DNA for the CDR3 is TGCGCCAGCACCCGAGGGGCTGCTTTTACTAGCACAGATACGCAGTATTTT.